This T cell receptor beta chain was obtained from a study of blood T cells in healthy people across ages (dated by TCRdb to the mid-2010s). Describing the broader study: In model experiments, template switching captured roughly one uniquely barcoded TCR beta cDNA molecule for every two T cells. Using the same blood draw, the study looked at two additional independent replicas of 1 million unique cDNA reads for two donors, one aged 18 to 29 and the other aged 80 or older. To avoid experimental bias, donors of different ages were randomly spread across the sequencing lanes. Donors were grouped into four age groups: young (average 16 years), middle-aged (39), aged (around 62) and long-lived (roughly 80). Age-related changes in TCR beta repertoire diversity were measured in the study by deep sequencing normalized with unique cDNA molecular identifiers. Findings and caveats that apply to the study as a whole: There was a strong correlation between observed TCR beta diversity and the percentage of naive T cells measured by flow cytometry. Because the CMV infection status of the donors was unknown, age-related changes in expanded clonotypes may potentially have been confounded. As age increased, observed TCR beta diversity per million T cells dropped in a roughly linear way, and a significant reduction was already evident by age 40. Compared with the aged group, more naive CD4+ T cells, fewer expanded clones and increased TCR diversity were shown by the long-lived group, suggesting age selection. Since profiling was done on bulk unsorted PBMCs, naive and antigen-experienced compartments could not be conclusively compared. Total diversity estimates from one million sequenced T cells were considered lower bounds and underestimates.

This clonotype was observed a single time. Which antigen it targets is not known. Per-base qualities were not stored, and no clone one base away is much larger. Receptors were amplified or captured by 5' RACE. Sequencing instrument: Illumina HiSeq 2500. The second PCR ran for about 6 to 12 cycles and used a J-beta primer mix along with a sample-barcoded 5' primer. Each TCR beta cDNA molecule received a unique molecular identifier from a template-switch 5' adaptor carrying 12 random nucleotides. At least 3 million CDR3-containing paired-end reads were obtained from each sample. The Mint cDNA synthesis kit, primed by a TRBC-specific oligonucleotide, was used to synthesize first-strand cDNA from all RNA. All cDNA was treated with uracil-DNA glycosylase and then went through a first 18-cycle PCR with the universal primers M1SS and BC2_uni_R. Turning to the authors' computational methods: For normalization, 1 million high-quality reads were randomly selected from each sample, with every read carrying a distinct molecular identifier. Reads with shared molecular identifiers were discarded instead of being binned into consensus sequences. CDR3 identification, clonotype clustering and error correction used MiTCR with a Q25 quality threshold and the strictest error-elimination algorithm. Lower-bound total TCR beta diversity was estimated with a nonparametric unseen species model using Euler transformation. The public reads were reprocessed in TCRdb via fastp at Q25 and MiXCR, keeping in-frame beta chains. Every CDR3 protein is listed once, alongside the most common genes and DNA of its rows. In this record, the V and J calls reflect TCRdb's handling and not the investigators' own analysis. The sample table lists about 1.5 million distinct CDR3 sequences, approximately 39% of them with a count of one. The top ten clones comprise 4% of the sample.

From the cysteine through the phenylalanine, the CDR3 covers 14 amino acids. Left in the record is the CDR3 DNA by itself, 42 bases read in frame from the first base. The V end loses 2 bases and the J end loses 6 bases, and a stretch of 13 bases separates them. CDR1 LGHDT and CDR2 YNNKEL were looked up in the germline V gene (reference sequence). Donors were about 36 systemically healthy Caucasian individuals from Russia aged 6 to 90 years. Around 9.9 milliliters of peripheral blood were collected from each donor into EDTA-treated Vacutainer tubes. Ficoll-Paque density-gradient centrifugation was used to isolate PBMCs, with at least 6.5 million per sample. Trizol reagent was used to extract total RNA from PBMCs, with at least 6 micrograms per sample. For every donor, flow cytometry on a PBMC aliquot measured the percentage of naive CD45RAhigh/CD27high T cells.

Sequencing input: blood. The chain is assembled from TRBV3-1 and TRBJ2-5, with no confident D gene call. The sequence came from a woman between 18 and 30 years old in good health. The DNA sequence follows: TGTGCCAGCAGCCAATGGGAACATCCGAAGACCCAGTACTTC. It is translated as CASSQWEHPKTQYF.